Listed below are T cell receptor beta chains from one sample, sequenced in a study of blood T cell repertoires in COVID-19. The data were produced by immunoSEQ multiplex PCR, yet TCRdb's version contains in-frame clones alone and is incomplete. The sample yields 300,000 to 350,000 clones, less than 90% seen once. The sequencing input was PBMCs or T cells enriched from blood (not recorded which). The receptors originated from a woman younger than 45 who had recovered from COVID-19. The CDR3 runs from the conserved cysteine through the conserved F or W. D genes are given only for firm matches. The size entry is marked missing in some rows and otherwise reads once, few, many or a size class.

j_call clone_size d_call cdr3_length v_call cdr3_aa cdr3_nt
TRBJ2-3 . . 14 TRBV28 CASSLPTRTDTQYF TGTGCCAGCAGTTTGCCGACCAGGACAGATACGCAGTATTTT
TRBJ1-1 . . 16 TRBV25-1 CASSEYRGQHNTEAFF TGTGCCAGCAGTGAATATAGAGGACAGCATAACACTGAAGCTTTCTTT
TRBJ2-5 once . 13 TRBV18 CASSPPGGETQYF TGTGCCAGCTCACCTCCCGGGGGAGAGACCCAGTACTTC
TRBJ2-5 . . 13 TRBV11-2 CASRRSGEAAQYF TGTGCCAGCAGGCGATCAGGGGAAGCGGCCCAGTACTTC
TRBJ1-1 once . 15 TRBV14 CASSRGQGMNTEAFF TGTGCCAGCAGCCGGGGACAAGGGATGAACACTGAAGCTTTCTTT
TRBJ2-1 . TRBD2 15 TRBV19 CASGPLSSGGTGEFF TGTGCCAGCGGCCCCCTGAGTAGCGGGGGAACCGGGGAGTTCTTC
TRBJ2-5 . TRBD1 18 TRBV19 CASSSPDRAHALQETQYF TGTGCCAGTAGTTCCCCCGACAGGGCACATGCCCTACAAGAGACCCAGTACTTC
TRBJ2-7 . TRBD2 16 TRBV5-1 CASSLGASGDPYEQYF TGCGCCAGCAGCTTGGGGGCTAGCGGGGACCCCTACGAGCAGTACTTC
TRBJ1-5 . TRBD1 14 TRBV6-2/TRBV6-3 CASSPGQFNQPQHF TGTGCCAGCAGCCCGGGACAGTTCAATCAGCCCCAGCATTTT
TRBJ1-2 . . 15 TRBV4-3 CASSQDRWGVGGYTF TGCGCCAGCAGCCAAGATCGATGGGGAGTCGGGGGCTACACCTTC
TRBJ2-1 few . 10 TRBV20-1 CSAQRGEQFF TGCAGTGCTCAACGAGGTGAGCAGTTCTTC
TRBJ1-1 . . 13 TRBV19 CASSISRNTEAFF TGTGCCAGTAGTATTAGCCGGAACACTGAAGCTTTCTTT
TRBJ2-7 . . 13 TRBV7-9 CASSQGSYGEQYF TGTGCCAGCAGTCAGGGAAGTTACGGCGAGCAGTACTTC
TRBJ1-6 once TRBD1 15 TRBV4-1 CASSLGRDRVSPLHF TGCGCCAGCAGCCTCGGTAGGGACAGAGTATCACCCCTCCACTTT
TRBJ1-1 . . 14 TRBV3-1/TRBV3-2 CASSQGGARTEAFF TGTGCCAGCAGCCAAGGGGGCGCACGGACTGAAGCTTTCTTT
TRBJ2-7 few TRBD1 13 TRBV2 CASILQGSYEQYF TGTGCCAGCATATTACAGGGGAGCTACGAGCAGTACTTC
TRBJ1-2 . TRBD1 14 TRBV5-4 CASSTDRVNYGYTF TGTGCCAGCAGCACGGACAGGGTTAACTATGGCTACACCTTC
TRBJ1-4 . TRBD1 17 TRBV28 CASSGTGGGAVVEKLFF TGTGCCAGCAGCGGGACAGGGGGCGGGGCCGTTGTGGAAAAACTGTTTTTT
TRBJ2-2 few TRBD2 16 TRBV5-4 CASSSAVSGVTGELFF TGTGCCAGCAGCTCCGCTGTTAGCGGGGTCACCGGGGAGCTGTTTTTT
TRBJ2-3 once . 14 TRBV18 CASSPAGAKDTQYF TGTGCCAGCTCACCTGCGGGGGCCAAAGATACGCAGTATTTT
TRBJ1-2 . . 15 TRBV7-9 CASSEQGTFRYGYTF TGTGCCAGCAGCGAACAGGGAACCTTTAGGTATGGCTACACCTTC
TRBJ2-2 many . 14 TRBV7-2 CASRVAANTGELFF TGTGCCAGCAGAGTGGCTGCGAACACCGGGGAGCTGTTTTTT
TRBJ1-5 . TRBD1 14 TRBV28 CASTLGRGRQPQHF TGTGCCAGCACACTCGGCAGGGGGCGACAGCCCCAGCATTTT
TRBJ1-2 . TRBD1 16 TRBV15 CATSRDSGQGAVSYTF TGTGCCACCAGCAGAGACTCCGGACAGGGGGCGGTTAGCTACACCTTC
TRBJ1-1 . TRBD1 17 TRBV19 CASSNHRRGPLSTEAFF TGTGCCAGTAGTAACCACCGCAGGGGGCCCCTGAGCACTGAAGCTTTCTTT
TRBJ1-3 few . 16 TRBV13 CASSSRSGGPGNTIYF TGTGCCAGCAGCTCCCGCTCGGGGGGACCTGGAAACACCATATATTTT
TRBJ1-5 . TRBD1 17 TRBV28 CASSWGTGGFGNQPQHF TGTGCCAGCAGCTGGGGGACAGGGGGCTTCGGCAATCAGCCCCAGCATTTT
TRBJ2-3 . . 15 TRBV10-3 CAISERDTSTDTQYF TGTGCCATCAGTGAGCGGGACACGAGCACAGATACGCAGTATTTT
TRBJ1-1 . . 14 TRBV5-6 CASSVTGTNTEAFF TGTGCCAGCAGCGTTACAGGGACCAACACTGAAGCTTTCTTT
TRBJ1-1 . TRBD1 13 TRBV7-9 CASIEQGAGEAFF TGTGCCAGCATCGAACAGGGGGCAGGTGAAGCTTTCTTT
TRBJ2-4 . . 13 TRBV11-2 CASSPVRAALQYF TGTGCCAGCAGCCCAGTCCGAGCGGCCCTTCAGTACTTC
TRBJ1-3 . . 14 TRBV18 CASSPKAFRDTIYF TGTGCCAGCTCACCAAAGGCCTTCAGGGACACCATATATTTT
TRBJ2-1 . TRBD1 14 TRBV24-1 CATSATTGADEQFF TGTGCCACCAGTGCTACTACAGGGGCTGATGAGCAGTTCTTC
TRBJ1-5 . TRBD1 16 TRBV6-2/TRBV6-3 CASSYGPGQGHQPQHF TGTGCCAGCAGTTACGGTCCGGGACAGGGACACCAGCCCCAGCATTTT
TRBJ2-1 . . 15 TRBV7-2 CASSVSAAAYNEQFF TGTGCCAGCAGCGTTAGTGCGGCCGCCTACAATGAGCAGTTCTTC
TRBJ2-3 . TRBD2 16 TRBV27 CASRGTSGGFTDTQYF TGTGCCAGCAGGGGGACTAGCGGGGGGTTTACAGATACGCAGTATTTT
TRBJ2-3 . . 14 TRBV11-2 CASSTSFGSDTQYF TGTGCCAGCAGCACTAGTTTTGGGTCAGATACGCAGTATTTT
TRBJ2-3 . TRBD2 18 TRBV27 CASSLSVGRAGPTDTQYF TGTGCCAGCAGTTTAAGTGTCGGGAGGGCGGGGCCCACAGATACGCAGTATTTT
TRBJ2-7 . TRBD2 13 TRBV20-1 CSASGTTSYEQYF TGCAGTGCTAGTGGGACTACTTCCTACGAGCAGTACTTC